This record looks at one TCR beta chain sequence and its context. The target antigen is unknown. CDR1 is SGHDN and CDR2 is FVKESK in the germline V gene. The CDR3 spans 19 residues. V lost 1 base and J lost 2; bases outside the gene matches: 14. This entry is derived from a study of T cell responses to AZD1222 COVID-19 vaccine. Overall study context: Second-dose intervals of approximately 4 or approximately 12 weeks were pooled.

Study-level points and caveats: The peak T cell response came first, and repertoires were sampled only after it. As reported, nearly half of all spike-specific TCRs target variant regions that are unmutated.

Profiled with immunoSEQ multiplex PCR; TCRdb holds only in-frame clones, not every one. The sample has 120,000 or so clones; 92% are singletons. The input for sequencing was peripheral blood, taken on day 0 of AZD1222 vaccination. This TCR was sampled from an adult in good health. The V gene is TRBV14, the J gene TRBJ2-7, with 10 bases lining up with TRBD2. CDR3 region: CASSQGPLAGNRRPYEQYF. The CDR3 DNA reads as TGTGCCAGCAGCCAAGGCCCACTAGCGGGAAATCGGCGGCCCTACGAGCAGTACTTC. Looking up the rest from reference TRBV14 and TRBJ2-7 gives the full variable domain: EAGVTQFPSHSVIEKGQTVTLRCDPISGHDNLYWYRRVMGKEIKFLLHFVKESKQDESGMPNNRFLAERTGGTYSTLKVQPAELEDSGVYFCASSQGPLAGNRRPYEQYFGPGTRLTVT.